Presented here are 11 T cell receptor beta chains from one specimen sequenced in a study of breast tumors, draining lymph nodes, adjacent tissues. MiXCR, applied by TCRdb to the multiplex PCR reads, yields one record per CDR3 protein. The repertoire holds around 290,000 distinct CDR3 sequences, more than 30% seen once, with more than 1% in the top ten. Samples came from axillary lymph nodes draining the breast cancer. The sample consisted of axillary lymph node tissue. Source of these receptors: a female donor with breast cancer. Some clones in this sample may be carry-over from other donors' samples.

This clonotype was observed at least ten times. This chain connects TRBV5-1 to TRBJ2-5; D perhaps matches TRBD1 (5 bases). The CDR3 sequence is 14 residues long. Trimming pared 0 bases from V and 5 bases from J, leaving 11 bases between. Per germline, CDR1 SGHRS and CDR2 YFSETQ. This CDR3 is CASSLGVGVETQYF. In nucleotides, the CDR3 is TGCGCCAGCAGCTTGGGGGTAGGGGTCGAGACCCAGTACTTC. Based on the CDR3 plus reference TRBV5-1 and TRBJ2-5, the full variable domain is KAGVTQTPRYLIKTRGQQVTLSCSPISGHRSVSWYQQTPGQGLQFLFEYFSETQRNKGNFPGRFSGRQFSNSRSEMNVSTLELGDSALYLCASSLGVGVETQYFGPGTRLLVL.

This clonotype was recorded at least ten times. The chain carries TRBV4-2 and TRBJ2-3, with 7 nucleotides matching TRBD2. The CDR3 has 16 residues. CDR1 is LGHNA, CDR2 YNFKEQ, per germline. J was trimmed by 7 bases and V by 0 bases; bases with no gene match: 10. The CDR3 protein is CASSQDTQREGNTQYF. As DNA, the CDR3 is TGTGCCAGCAGCCAAGATACTCAGCGGGAAGGGAATACGCAGTATTTT.

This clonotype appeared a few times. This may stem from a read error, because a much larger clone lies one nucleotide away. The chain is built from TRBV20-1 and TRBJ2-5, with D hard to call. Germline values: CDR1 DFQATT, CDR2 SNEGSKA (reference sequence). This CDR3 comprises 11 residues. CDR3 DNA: TGCAGTGCTAGCCGGCAAGAGACCCAGTCCTTC. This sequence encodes CSASRQETQSF.

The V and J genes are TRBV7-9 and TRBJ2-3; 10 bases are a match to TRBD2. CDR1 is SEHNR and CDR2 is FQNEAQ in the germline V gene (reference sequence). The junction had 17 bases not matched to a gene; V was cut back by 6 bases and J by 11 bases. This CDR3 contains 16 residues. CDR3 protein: CASSLSRTSGYNEQYF. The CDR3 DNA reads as TGTGCCAGCAGTTTGAGTCGGACTAGCGGCTACAATGAGCAGTATTTT.

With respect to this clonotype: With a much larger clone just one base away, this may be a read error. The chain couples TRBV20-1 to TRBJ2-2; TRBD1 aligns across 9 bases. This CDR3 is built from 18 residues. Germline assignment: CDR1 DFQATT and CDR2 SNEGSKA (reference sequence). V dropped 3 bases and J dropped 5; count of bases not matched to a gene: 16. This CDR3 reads CSARSVLATGGWTGELFF. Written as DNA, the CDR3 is TGCAGTGCTAGGAGTGTGCTGGCGACAGGGGGTTGGACCGGGGAGCTGTTTTTT.

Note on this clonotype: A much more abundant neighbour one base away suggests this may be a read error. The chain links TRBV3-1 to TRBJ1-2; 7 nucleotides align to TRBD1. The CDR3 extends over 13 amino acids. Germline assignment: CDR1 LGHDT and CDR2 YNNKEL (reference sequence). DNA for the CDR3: TGTGCCGGCAGCCAGGGGGACAGAAATGGCTACACCTTC. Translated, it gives CAGSQGDRNGYTF. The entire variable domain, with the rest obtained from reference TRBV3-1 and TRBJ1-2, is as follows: DTAVSQTPKYLVTQMGNDKSIKCEQNLGHDTMYWYKQDSKKFLKIMFSYNNKELIINETVPNRFSPKSPDKAHLNLHINSLELGDSAVYFCAGSQGDRNGYTFGSGTRLTVV.

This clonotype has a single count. CDR3 DNA: TGTGCCAGCGGCTCTGGACAGGGGTCTTCACCCCTCCACTTT. This gives the protein CASGSGQGSSPLHF. The chain carries TRBV7-8 and TRBJ1-6, with 9 bases that match TRBD1. The CDR3 has 14 residues. J was trimmed by 9 bases and V by 8 bases; bases with no gene match: 8. Germline V gene data show CDR1 as SGHVS and CDR2 as FQNEAQ. Complete variable domain (other parts from reference TRBV7-8 and TRBJ1-6): GAGVSQSPRYKVAKRGQDVALRCDPISGHVSLFWYQQALGQGPEFLTYFQNEAQLDKSGLPSDRFFAERPEGSVSTLKIQRTQQEDSAVYLCASGSGQGSSPLHFGNGTRLTVT.

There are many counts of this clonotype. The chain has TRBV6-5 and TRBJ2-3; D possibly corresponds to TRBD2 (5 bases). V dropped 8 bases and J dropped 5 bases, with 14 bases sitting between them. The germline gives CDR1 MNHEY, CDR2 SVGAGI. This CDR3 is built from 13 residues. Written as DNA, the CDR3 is TGTGCCAGCGCAAATGCGGGTAAAGATACGCAGTATTTT. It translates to CASANAGKDTQYF.

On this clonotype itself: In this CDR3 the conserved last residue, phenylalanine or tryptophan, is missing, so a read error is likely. DNA for the CDR3: TGCGCCAGCAGCTTTGGCTATGAGCAGTTCCTC. Protein product: CASSFGYEQFL. The chain joins TRBV5-1 to TRBJ2-1, with D hard to call. Germline CDR1 is SGHRS and CDR2 is YFSETQ. The ends were cut back, 2 bases at V and 8 bases at J, with 5 bases in the middle. The CDR3 spans 11 residues.

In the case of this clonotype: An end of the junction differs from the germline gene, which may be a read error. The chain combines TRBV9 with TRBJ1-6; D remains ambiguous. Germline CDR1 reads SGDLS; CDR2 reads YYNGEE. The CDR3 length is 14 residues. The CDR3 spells CASSLATTNSPLPF. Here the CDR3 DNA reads TGTGCCAGCAGCTTGGCCACAACTAATTCACCCCTCCCCTTT.

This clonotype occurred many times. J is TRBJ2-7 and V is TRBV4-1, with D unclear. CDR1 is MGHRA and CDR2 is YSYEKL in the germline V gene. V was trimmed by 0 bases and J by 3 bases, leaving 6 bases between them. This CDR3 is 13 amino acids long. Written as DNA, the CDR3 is TGCGCCAGCAGCCAAGATCAAAACTACGAGCAGTACTTC. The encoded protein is CASSQDQNYEQYF.